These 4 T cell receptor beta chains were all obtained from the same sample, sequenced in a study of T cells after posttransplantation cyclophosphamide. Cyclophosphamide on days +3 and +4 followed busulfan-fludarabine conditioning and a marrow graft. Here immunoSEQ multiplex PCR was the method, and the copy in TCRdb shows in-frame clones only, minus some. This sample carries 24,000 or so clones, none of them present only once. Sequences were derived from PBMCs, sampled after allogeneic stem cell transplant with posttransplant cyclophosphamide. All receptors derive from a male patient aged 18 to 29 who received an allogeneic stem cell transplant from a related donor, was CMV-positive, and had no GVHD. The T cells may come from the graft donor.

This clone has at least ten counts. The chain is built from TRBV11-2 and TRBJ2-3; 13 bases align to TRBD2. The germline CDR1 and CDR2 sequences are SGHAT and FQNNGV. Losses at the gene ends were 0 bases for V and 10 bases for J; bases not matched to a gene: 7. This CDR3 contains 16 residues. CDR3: CASSLEGGLAGIAQYF. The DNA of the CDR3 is TGTGCCAGCAGCTTAGAGGGGGGACTAGCGGGAATTGCGCAGTATTTT.

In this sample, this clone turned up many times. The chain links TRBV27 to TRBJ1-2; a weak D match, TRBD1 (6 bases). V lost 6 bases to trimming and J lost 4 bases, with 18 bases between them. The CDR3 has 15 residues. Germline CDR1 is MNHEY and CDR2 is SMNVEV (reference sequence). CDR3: CASSLQGPSFYGYTF. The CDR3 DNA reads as TGTGCCAGCAGCCTGCAGGGGCCCTCCTTCTATGGCTACACCTTC.

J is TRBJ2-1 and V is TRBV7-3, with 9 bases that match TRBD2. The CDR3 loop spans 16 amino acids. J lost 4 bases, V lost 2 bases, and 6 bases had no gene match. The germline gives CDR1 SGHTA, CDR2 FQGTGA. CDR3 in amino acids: CASSLGPAGGYNEQFF. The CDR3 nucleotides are TGTGCCAGCAGCTTAGGACCCGCGGGGGGGTACAATGAGCAGTTCTTC.

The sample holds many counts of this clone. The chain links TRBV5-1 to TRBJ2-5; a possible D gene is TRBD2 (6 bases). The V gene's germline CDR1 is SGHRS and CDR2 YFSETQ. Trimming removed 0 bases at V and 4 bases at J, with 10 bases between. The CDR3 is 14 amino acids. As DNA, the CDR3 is TGCGCCAGCAGCTTGGGTCAGGGAGGAGAGACCCAGTACTTC. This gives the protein CASSLGQGGETQYF.